These 2 T cell receptor beta chains originate from one sample sequenced in a study of shared clonotypes between healthy human individuals. Sequenced by immunoSEQ multiplex PCR; TCRdb stores in-frame clones only, minus some. The sample lists around 2,100,000 clones, roughly 94% occurring once. CD8 cells classed as naive were CD45RO-negative and positively selected for CCR7, excluding terminally differentiated effector memory CD45RA+ cells. Material for sequencing was naive CD8+ T cells sorted from blood. The source is a man aged 18 to 29 in good health.

The chain combines TRBV4-1 with TRBJ2-1; D unclear. V was cut by 0 bases and J by 5 bases, with 11 bases left in between. The CDR3 is 15 amino acids. Germline lookup yields CDR1 MGHRA and CDR2 YSYEKL. For the CDR3, the DNA is TGCGCCAGCAGCCAAGAACCCCCCGGCCACAATGAGCAGTTCTTC. Translating gives CASSQEPPGHNEQFF.

As regards this clone: This CDR3 is also generated by other DNA sequences in the sample. The CDR3, as DNA: TGTGCCAGCAGCCTGGGGGACTACAATGAGCAGTTCTTC. Its protein is CASSLGDYNEQFF. This chain uses TRBV5-6 with TRBJ2-1; D might be TRBD1 or TRBD2, each matching 5 bases. V was trimmed by 4 bases and J by 3 bases, leaving 8 bases between them. The CDR3 is made up of 13 amino acids. Per the germline V gene, CDR1 is SGHDT and CDR2 is YYEEEE. The whole variable domain, filled in from reference TRBV5-6 and TRBJ2-1, reads DAGVTQSPTHLIKTRGQQVTLRCSPKSGHDTVSWYQQALGQGPQFIFQYYEEEERQRGNFPDRFSGHQFPNYSSELNVNALLLGDSALYLCASSLGDYNEQFFGPGTRLTVL.